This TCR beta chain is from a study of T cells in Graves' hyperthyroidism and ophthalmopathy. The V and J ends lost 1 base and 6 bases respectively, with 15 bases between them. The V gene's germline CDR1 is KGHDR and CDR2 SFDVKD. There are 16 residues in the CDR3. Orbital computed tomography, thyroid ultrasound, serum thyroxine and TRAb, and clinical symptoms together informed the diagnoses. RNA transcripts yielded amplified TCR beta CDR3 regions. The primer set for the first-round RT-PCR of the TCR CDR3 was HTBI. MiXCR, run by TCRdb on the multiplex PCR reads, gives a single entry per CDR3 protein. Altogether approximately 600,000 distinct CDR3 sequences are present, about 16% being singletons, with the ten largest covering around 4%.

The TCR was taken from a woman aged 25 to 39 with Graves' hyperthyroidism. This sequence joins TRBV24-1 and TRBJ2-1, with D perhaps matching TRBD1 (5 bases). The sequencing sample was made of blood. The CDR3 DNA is TGTGCCACCAGTGATTTTGCGGAAGGGGTGGGCAATGAGCAGTTCTTC. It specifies CATSDFAEGVGNEQFF.